The present entry profiles one T cell receptor beta chain with its context. The sample comes from a study of T cells in Graves' hyperthyroidism and ophthalmopathy. The source material, RNA transcripts, was used to amplify TCR beta CDR3 regions. The HTBI set primed first-round TCR CDR3 RT-PCR. TCRdb used MiXCR to reprocess the multiplex PCR reads, holding one entry per CDR3 protein. The table has approximately 600,000 distinct CDR3 sequences, around 16% seen once. The V end was cut by 7 bases, the J end by 1 base, with 16 bases between. The CDR3 is 16 amino acids. Patients aged 18 to 65 had newly diagnosed hyperthyroidism of under 2 months' duration. Uncontrolled infection, other autoimmune disease, pregnancy or lactation excluded patients.

The chain couples TRBV12-3 or TRBV12-4 to TRBJ2-2; no firm D call. This sequence was found in a woman aged 30 to 39 with Graves' hyperthyroidism. The sample comprised blood. The CDR3 is CASNSNRTLNTGELFF. As DNA, the CDR3 is TGTGCCAGCAACTCAAACCGGACCCTGAACACCGGGGAGCTGTTTTTT.